This T cell receptor beta chain derives from a study of CD8 T cells in ankylosing spondylitis. Overall study findings and caveats: Some of these motif variants have turned up before, in reports on reactive arthritis synovial fluid and blood. Ankylosing spondylitis blood appeared to carry a characteristic TCR beta motif of 7 or 8 highly homologous variants.

TCRdb re-called the 5' RACE reads with MiXCR, one entry per CDR3 protein. The sample lists 400,000 to 450,000 distinct CDR3 sequences, 15% to 20% occurring once. A word on this clonotype: The target antigen is unknown.

Germline V CDR1 and CDR2: MNHNS, SASEGT. J was trimmed by 7 bases and V by 0 bases; bases with no gene match: 7. CDR3 length equals 16 residues. The receptor comes from a male donor with ankylosing spondylitis. The rearrangement uses TRBV6-1 and TRBJ2-1; 9 bases agree with TRBD2. What was sequenced was blood, either unsorted or a sorted T cell fraction (not recorded which). CDR3 sequence reads: CASSEAPGGGANEQFF. CDR3 coding DNA: TGTGCCAGCAGTGAAGCGCCTGGCGGGGGGGCGAATGAGCAGTTCTTC.